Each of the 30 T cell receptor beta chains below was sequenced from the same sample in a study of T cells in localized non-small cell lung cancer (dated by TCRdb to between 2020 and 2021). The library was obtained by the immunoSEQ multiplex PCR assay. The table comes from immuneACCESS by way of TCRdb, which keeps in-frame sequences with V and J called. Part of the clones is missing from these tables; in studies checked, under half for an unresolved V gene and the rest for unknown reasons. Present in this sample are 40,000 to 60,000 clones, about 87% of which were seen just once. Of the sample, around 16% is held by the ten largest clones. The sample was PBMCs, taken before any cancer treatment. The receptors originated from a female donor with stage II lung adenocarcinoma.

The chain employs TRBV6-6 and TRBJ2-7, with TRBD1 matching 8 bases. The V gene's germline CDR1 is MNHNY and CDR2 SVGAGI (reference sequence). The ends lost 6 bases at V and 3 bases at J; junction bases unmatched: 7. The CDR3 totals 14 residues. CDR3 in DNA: TGTGCCAGCAGCCCAGGACAGGGACTCTACGAGCAGTACTTC. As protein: CASSPGQGLYEQYF.

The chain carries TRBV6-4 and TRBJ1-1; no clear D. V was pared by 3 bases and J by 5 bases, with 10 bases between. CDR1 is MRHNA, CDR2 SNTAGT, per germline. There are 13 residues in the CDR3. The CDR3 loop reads CASSEGGETEAFF. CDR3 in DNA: TGTGCCAGCAGTGAGGGTGGGGAAACTGAAGCTTTCTTT.

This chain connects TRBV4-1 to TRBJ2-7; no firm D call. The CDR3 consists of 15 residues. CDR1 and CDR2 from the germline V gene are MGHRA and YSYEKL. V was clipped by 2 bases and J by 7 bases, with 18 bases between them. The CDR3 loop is CASSQRLGVRVEQYF. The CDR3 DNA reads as TGCGCCAGCAGCCAAAGGCTAGGAGTACGGGTGGAGCAGTACTTC.

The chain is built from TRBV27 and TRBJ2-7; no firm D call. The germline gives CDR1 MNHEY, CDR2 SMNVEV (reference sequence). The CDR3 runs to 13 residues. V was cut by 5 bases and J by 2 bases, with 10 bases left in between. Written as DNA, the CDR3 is TGTGCCAGCAGTCGAGACCCAACCTACGAGCAGTACTTC. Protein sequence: CASSRDPTYEQYF.

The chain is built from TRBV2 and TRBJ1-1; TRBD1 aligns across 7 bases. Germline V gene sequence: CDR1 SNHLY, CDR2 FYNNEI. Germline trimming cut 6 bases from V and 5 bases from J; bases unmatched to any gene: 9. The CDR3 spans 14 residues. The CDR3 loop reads CASRKTGEGTEAFF. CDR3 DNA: TGTGCCAGCAGGAAAACAGGGGAAGGGACTGAAGCTTTCTTT. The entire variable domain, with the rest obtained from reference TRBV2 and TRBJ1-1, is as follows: EPEVTQTPSHQVTQMGQEVILRCVPISNHLYFYWYRQILGQKVEFLVSFYNNEISEKSEIFDDQFSVERPDGSNFTLKIRSTKLEDSAMYFCASRKTGEGTEAFFGQGTRLTVV.

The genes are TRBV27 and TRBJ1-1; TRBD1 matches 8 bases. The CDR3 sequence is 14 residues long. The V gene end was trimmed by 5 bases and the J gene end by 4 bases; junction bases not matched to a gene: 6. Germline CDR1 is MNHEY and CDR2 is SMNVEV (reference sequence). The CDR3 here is CASSRNRGSTEAFF. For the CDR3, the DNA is TGTGCCAGCAGTCGCAACAGGGGGAGCACTGAAGCTTTCTTT.

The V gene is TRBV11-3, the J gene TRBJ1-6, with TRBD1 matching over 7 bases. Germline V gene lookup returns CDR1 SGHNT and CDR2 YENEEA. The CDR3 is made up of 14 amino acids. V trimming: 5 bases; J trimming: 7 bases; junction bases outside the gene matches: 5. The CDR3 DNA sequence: TGTGCCAGCAGCCTCGGGACAGTAAATTCACCCCTCCACTTT. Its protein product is CASSLGTVNSPLHF.

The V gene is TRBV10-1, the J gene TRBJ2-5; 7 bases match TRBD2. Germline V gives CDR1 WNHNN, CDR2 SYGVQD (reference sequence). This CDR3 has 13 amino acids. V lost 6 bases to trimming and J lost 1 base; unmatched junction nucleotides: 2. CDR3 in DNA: TGCGCCAGCAGCTCTAGCGGCCAAGAGACCCAGTACTTC. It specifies CASSSSGQETQYF.

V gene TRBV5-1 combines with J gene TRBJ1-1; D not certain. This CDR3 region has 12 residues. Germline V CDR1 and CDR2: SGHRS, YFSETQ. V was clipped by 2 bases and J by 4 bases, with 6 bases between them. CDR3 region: CASSFPSTEAFF. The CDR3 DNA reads TGCGCCAGCAGCTTCCCCAGCACTGAAGCTTTCTTT.

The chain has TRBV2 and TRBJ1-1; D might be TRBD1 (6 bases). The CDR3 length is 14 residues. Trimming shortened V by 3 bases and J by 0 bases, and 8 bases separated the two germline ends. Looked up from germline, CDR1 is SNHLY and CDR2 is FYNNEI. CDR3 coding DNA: TGTGCCAGCAGTGAGTGGGGGCTGAACACTGAAGCTTTCTTT. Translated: CASSEWGLNTEAFF.

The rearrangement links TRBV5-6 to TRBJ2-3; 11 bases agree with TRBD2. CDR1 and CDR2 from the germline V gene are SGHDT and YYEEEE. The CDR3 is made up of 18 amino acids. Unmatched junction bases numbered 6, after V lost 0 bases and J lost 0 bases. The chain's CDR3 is CASSLGLAGPTSTDTQYF. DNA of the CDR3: TGTGCCAGCAGCTTGGGACTAGCGGGGCCGACTAGCACAGATACGCAGTATTTT.

The CDR3 is CASSLREVNTEAFF. CDR3 coding DNA: TGTGCCAGCTCACTCAGGGAGGTCAACACTGAAGCTTTCTTT. The chain employs TRBV18 and TRBJ1-1; possible D gene TRBD1, 5 bases. Germline CDR1 and CDR2: KGHSH and LQKENI. CDR3 length equals 14 residues. V was cut by 4 bases and J by 2 bases, with 11 bases left in between.

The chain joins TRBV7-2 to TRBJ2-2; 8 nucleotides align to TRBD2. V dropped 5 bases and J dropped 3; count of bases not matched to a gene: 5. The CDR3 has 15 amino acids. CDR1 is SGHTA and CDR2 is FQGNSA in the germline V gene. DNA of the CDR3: TGTGCCAGCAGCCGCGGGGGGCTGGACACCGGGGAGCTGTTTTTT. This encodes CASSRGGLDTGELFF.

CDR3: CASERGPKETQYF. The CDR3 DNA is TGTGCCAGTGAGAGGGGGCCCAAAGAGACCCAGTACTTC. V usage is TRBV6-5 and J usage is TRBJ2-5, with 7 bases aligning to TRBD1. Germline loops: CDR1 MNHEY, CDR2 SVGAGI. The V segment lost 9 bases and the J segment 3 bases; nucleotides outside the gene matches: 7. This CDR3 comprises 13 residues.

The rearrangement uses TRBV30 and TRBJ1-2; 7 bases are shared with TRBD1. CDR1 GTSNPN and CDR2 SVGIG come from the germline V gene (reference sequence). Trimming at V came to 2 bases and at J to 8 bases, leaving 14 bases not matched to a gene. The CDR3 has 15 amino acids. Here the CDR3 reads CAWSNKGGMTWGYTF. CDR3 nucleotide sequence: TGTGCCTGGAGTAACAAAGGGGGCATGACTTGGGGCTACACCTTC.

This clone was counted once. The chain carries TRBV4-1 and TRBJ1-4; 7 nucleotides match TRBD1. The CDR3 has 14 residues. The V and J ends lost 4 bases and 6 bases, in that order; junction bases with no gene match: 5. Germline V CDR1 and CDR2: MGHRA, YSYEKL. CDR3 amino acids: CASSLIGTDEKLFF. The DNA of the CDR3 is TGCGCCAGCAGCCTTATCGGGACAGATGAAAAACTGTTTTTT.

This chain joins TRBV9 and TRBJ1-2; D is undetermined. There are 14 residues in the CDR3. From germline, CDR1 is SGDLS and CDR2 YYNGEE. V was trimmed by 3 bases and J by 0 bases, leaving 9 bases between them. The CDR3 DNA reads TGTGCCAGCAGCGCGGGAGGTTCTAACTATGGCTACACCTTC. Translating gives CASSAGGSNYGYTF. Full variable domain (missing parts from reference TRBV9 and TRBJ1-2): DSGVTQTPKHLITATGQRVTLRCSPRSGDLSVYWYQQSLDQGLQFLIQYYNGEERAKGNILERFSAQQFPDLHSELNLSSLELGDSALYFCASSAGGSNYGYTFGSGTRLTVV.

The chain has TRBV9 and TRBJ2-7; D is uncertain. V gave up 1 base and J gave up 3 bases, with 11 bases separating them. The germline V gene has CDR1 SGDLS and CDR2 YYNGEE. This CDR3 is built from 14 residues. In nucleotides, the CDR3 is TGTGCCAGCAGCGTAAGCAGTGAGGTCTACGAGCAGTACTTC. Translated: CASSVSSEVYEQYF.

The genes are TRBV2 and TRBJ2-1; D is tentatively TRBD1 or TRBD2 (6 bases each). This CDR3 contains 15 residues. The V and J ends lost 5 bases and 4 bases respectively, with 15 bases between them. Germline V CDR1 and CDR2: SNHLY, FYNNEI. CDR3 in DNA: TGTGCCAGCAGTCCGGGGGCGGGGCAGTACAATGAGCAGTTCTTC. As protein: CASSPGAGQYNEQFF.

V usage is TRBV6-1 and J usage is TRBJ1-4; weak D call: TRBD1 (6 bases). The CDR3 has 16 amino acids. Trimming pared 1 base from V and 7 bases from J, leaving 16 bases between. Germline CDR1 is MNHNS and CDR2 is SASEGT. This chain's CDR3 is CASSEGGGRGVEKLFF. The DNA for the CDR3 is TGTGCCAGCAGTGAAGGGGGGGGCAGAGGGGTTGAAAAACTGTTTTTT.

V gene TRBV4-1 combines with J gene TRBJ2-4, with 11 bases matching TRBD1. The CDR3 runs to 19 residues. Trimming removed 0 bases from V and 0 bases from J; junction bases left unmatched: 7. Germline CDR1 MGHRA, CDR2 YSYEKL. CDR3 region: CASSQEGQGAVRAKNIQYF. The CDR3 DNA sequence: TGCGCCAGCAGCCAAGAAGGACAGGGGGCTGTCCGAGCCAAAAACATTCAGTACTTC.

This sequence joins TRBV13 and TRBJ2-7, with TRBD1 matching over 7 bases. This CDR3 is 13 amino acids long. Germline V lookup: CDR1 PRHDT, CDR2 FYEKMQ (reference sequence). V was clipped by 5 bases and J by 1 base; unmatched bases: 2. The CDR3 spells CASSRQGSYEQYF. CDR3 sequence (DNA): TGTGCCAGCAGCCGACAGGGATCCTACGAGCAGTACTTC.

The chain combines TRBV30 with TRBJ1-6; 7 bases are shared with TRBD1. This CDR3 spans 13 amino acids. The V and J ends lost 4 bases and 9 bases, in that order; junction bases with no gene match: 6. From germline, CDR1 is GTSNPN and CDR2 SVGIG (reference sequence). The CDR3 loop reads CAWNEGQLSPLHF. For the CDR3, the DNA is TGTGCCTGGAACGAGGGACAGCTTTCACCCCTCCACTTT.

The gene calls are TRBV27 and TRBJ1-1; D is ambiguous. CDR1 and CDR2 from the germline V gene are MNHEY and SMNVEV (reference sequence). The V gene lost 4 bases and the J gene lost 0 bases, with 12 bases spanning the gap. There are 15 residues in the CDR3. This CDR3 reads CASSSGKAMNTEAFF. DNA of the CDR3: TGTGCCAGCAGTTCGGGCAAGGCTATGAACACTGAAGCTTTCTTT.

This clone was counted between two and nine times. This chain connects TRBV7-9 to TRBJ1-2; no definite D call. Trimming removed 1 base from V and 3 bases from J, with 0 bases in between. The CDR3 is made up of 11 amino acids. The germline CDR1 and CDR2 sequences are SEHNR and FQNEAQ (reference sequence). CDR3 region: CASSLDYGYTF. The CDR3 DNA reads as TGTGCCAGCAGCTTAGACTATGGCTACACCTTC.

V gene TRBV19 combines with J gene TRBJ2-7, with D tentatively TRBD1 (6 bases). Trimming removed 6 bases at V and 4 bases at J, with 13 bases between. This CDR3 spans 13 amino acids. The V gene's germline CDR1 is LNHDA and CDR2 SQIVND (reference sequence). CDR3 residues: CASRQGRWYEQYF. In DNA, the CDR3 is TGTGCCAGTAGACAGGGTAGATGGTACGAGCAGTACTTC.

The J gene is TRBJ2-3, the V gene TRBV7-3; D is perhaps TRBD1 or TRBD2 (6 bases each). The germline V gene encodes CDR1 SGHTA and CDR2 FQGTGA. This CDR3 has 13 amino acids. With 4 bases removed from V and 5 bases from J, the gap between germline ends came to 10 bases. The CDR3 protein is CASSWGAKDTQYF. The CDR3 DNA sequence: TGTGCCAGCAGCTGGGGGGCCAAAGATACGCAGTATTTT.

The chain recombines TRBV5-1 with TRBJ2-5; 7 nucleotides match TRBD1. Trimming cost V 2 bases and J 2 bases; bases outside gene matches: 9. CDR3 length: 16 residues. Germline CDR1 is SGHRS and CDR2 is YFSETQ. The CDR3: CASSFSTGTAQETQYF. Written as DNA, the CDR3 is TGCGCCAGCAGCTTTTCTACCGGGACAGCTCAAGAGACCCAGTACTTC.

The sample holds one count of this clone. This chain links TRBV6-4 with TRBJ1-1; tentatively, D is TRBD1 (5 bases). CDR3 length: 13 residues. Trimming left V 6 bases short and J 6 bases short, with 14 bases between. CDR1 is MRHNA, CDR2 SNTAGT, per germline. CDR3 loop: CASSGTVGAEAFF. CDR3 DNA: TGTGCCAGCAGCGGAACCGTGGGGGCTGAAGCTTTCTTT.

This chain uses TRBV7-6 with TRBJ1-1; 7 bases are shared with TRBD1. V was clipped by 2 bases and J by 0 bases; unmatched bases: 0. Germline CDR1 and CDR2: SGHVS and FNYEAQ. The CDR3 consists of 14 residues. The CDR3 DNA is TGTGCCAGCAGCTTAAGGGGGCTGAACACTGAAGCTTTCTTT. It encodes CASSLRGLNTEAFF.